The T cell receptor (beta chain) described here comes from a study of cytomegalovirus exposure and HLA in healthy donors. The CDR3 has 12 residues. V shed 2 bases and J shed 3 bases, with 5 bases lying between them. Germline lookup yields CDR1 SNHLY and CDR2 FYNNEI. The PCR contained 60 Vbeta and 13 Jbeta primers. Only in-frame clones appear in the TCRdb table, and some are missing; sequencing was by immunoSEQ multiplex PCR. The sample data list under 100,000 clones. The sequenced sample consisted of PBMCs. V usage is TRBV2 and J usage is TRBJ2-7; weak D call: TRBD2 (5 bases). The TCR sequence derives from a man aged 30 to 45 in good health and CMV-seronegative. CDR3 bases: TGTGCCAGCAGTGAACGGGACTACGAGCAGTACTTC. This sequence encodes CASSERDYEQYF.